A selection of T cell receptor beta chains follows, all from one sample in a study of graft-versus-host responses after intestinal transplantation. Data came from immunoSEQ multiplex PCR; TCRdb stores just in-frame clones and leaves some out. Among about 29,000 clones listed, roughly 93% were seen once. The sequences come from PBMCs, collected approximately 69 days after intestinal transplant. These receptors all stem from a human patient who received an intestinal transplant, so some T cells may come from the graft donor. Each CDR3 is given with its conserved first and last residue. The D gene is left open where the match is weak. Expanded clones get a size class; other rows say once, few or many, or leave the size out.

TRBJ2-1 | TRBV11-2 | 13 | - | - | CASSLPSPNEQFF | TGTGCCAGCAGCTTACCCTCTCCCAATGAGCAGTTCTTC
TRBJ1-2 | TRBV6-5 | 13 | - | - | CASHSGEGYGYTF | TGTGCCAGCCATTCAGGGGAGGGGTATGGCTACACCTTC
TRBJ2-2 | TRBV19 | 13 | - | - | CASSTHHTGELFF | TGTGCCAGTAGTACCCATCACACCGGGGAGCTGTTTTTT
TRBJ1-4 | TRBV18 | 12 | - | - | CASSPRGLKLFF | TGTGCCAGCTCACCACGAGGGTTGAAACTGTTTTTT
TRBJ2-7 | TRBV6-1 | 17 | TRBD2 | - | CASSEVGVSSGGNEQYF | TGTGCCAGCAGTGAAGTTGGTGTGTCTAGCGGGGGAAACGAGCAGTACTTC
TRBJ2-2 | TRBV5-5 | 13 | - | - | CASREPHTGELFF | TGTGCCAGCAGGGAGCCGCACACCGGGGAGCTGTTTTTT
TRBJ1-2 | TRBV4-1 | 16 | - | once | CASSQDRAGGSYGYTF | TGCGCCAGCAGCCAAGATCGTGCCGGGGGCAGCTATGGCTACACCTTC
TRBJ1-1 | TRBV9 | 14 | - | - | CASSVEGQHTEAFF | TGTGCCAGCAGCGTAGAAGGACAGCACACTGAAGCTTTCTTT
TRBJ1-4 | TRBV4-3 | 15 | TRBD1 | - | CASSQGTGGDEKLFF | TGCGCCAGCAGCCAAGGAACAGGGGGGGATGAAAAACTGTTTTTT
TRBJ2-7 | TRBV27 | 13 | - | - | CASSWKGSYEQYF | TGTGCCAGCAGTTGGAAAGGCTCCTACGAGCAGTACTTC
TRBJ1-2 | TRBV28 | 20 | - | once | CASSPYRVRLTFRGGYGYTF | TGTGCCAGCAGTCCCTACAGGGTTCGGCTAACATTCCGGGGGGGCTATGGCTACACCTTC
TRBJ1-5 | TRBV27 | 13 | - | - | CASSLSFSQPQHF | TGTGCCAGCAGTTTATCGTTTAGTCAGCCCCAGCATTTT
TRBJ2-2 | TRBV4-1 | 15 | - | - | CASSQTQGNTGELFF | TGCGCCAGCAGCCAGACTCAGGGGAACACCGGGGAGCTGTTTTTT
TRBJ1-1 | TRBV6-6 | 14 | - | - | CASSYRGGFSEAFF | TGTGCCAGCAGTTACCGGGGAGGGTTCTCTGAAGCTTTCTTT
TRBJ1-1 | TRBV10-1 | 13 | - | - | CAFEKSGNTEAFF | TGCGCCTTTGAGAAGTCAGGAAACACTGAAGCTTTCTTT
TRBJ2-7 | TRBV6-5 | 15 | TRBD1 | - | CASKQGWGSSYEQYF | TGTGCCAGCAAACAGGGGTGGGGGAGCTCCTACGAGCAGTACTTC
TRBJ2-1 | TRBV7-3 | 17 | - | - | CASTPGASYGSYNEQFF | TGTGCCAGCACCCCAGGGGCTAGCTATGGATCCTACAATGAGCAGTTCTTC
TRBJ2-4 | TRBV7-9 | 16 | - | - | CASSFGDTLAKNIQYF | TGTGCCAGCAGCTTTGGGGACACTCTAGCCAAAAACATTCAGTACTTC
TRBJ1-2 | TRBV6-5 | 13 | TRBD1 | - | CASSPGQGLGYTF | TGTGCCAGCAGTCCGGGACAGGGCCTTGGCTACACCTTC
TRBJ1-1 | TRBV7-2 | 15 | TRBD1 | - | CASSSTGVENTEAFF | TGTGCCAGCAGCTCGACAGGGGTGGAGAACACTGAAGCTTTCTTT
TRBJ1-1 | TRBV11-3 | 13 | - | - | CASSQGHRTEAFF | TGTGCCAGCAGCCAAGGACACCGAACTGAAGCTTTCTTT
TRBJ2-7 | TRBV30 | 13 | - | - | CAWSFGVTYEQYF | TGTGCCTGGAGTTTCGGAGTTACCTACGAGCAGTACTTC
TRBJ2-3 | TRBV7-9 | 16 | - | - | CASSPQSGGTAATQYF | TGTGCCAGCAGCCCCCAGTCCGGGGGGACAGCGGCTACGCAGTATTTT
TRBJ1-2 | TRBV6-1 | 15 | - | - | CASSEVWSTPGGYTF | TGTGCCAGCAGTGAAGTATGGTCCACCCCCGGTGGCTACACCTTC